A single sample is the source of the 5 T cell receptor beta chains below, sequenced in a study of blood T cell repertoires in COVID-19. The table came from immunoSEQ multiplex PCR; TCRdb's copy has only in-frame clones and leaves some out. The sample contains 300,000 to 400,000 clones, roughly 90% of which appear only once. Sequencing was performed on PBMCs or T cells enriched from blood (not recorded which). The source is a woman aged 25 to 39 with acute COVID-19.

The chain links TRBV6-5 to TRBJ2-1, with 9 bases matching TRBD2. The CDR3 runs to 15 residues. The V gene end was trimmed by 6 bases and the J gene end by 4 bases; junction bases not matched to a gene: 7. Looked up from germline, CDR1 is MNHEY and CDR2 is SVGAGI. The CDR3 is CASRNLAGRYNEQFF. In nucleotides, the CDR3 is TGTGCCAGCAGGAACCTAGCGGGGCGGTACAATGAGCAGTTCTTC.

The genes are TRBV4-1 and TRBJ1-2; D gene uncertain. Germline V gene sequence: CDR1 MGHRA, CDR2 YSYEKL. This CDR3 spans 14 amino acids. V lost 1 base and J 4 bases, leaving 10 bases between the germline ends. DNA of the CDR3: TGCGCCAGCAGCCAAGTTGTGGCGGCCTATGGCTACACCTTC. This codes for CASSQVVAAYGYTF.

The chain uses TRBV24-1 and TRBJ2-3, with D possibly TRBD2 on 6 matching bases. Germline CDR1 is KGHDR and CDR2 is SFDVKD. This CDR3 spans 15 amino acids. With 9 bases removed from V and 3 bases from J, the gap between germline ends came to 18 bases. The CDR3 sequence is CATRDRGSITDTQYF. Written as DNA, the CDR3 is TGTGCCACCCGGGATCGGGGGTCCATAACAGATACGCAGTATTTT.

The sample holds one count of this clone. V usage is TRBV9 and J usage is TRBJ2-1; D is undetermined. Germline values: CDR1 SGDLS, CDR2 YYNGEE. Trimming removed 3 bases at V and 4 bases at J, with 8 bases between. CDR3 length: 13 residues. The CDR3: CASSGTGYNEQFF. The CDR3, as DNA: TGTGCCAGCAGCGGCACCGGTTACAATGAGCAGTTCTTC.

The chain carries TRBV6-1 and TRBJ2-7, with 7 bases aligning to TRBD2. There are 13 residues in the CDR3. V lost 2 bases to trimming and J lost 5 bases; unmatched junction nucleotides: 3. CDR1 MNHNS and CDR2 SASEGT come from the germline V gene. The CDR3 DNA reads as TGTGCCAGCAGTGAAACGGGGAGGGACGAGCAGTACTTC. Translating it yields CASSETGRDEQYF.